These 8 T cell receptor beta chains were sequenced from one sample in a study of T cell responses to AZD1222 COVID-19 vaccine. Assay: immunoSEQ multiplex PCR; the TCRdb copy retains only in-frame clones and omits some. The data contain 140,000 to 150,000 clones, about 90% of them singletons. The sample consisted of peripheral blood, taken 28 days after the second AZD1222 dose. All receptors come from an adult who received the AZD1222 COVID-19 vaccine.

The CDR3 loop reads CAWSAGTYSNQPQHF. As DNA, the CDR3 is TGTGCCTGGAGTGCTGGAACCTATAGCAATCAGCCCCAGCATTTT. The chain employs TRBV30 and TRBJ1-5, with D hard to call. The V and J ends lost 1 base and 0 bases respectively, with 10 bases between them. CDR1 is GTSNPN, CDR2 SVGIG, per germline (reference sequence). This CDR3 region has 15 residues.

CDR3 coding DNA: TGTGCCAGCAGCCCCGGGACAGATTCCTACGAGCAGTACTTC. It specifies CASSPGTDSYEQYF. This chain connects TRBV9 to TRBJ2-7, with TRBD1 identical over 7 bases. The trim removed 4 bases at V and 1 base at J, leaving 5 bases unmatched. This CDR3 comprises 14 residues. Germline loops: CDR1 SGDLS, CDR2 YYNGEE. Combining the CDR3 with reference TRBV9 and TRBJ2-7 gives the whole variable domain DSGVTQTPKHLITATGQRVTLRCSPRSGDLSVYWYQQSLDQGLQFLIQYYNGEERAKGNILERFSAQQFPDLHSELNLSSLELGDSALYFCASSPGTDSYEQYFGPGTRLTVT.

This clone was recorded a few times. V and J are TRBV2 and TRBJ2-1, with TRBD2 as a possible D gene (5 bases). CDR1 is SNHLY, CDR2 FYNNEI, per germline. V was trimmed by 4 bases and J by 12 bases, leaving 10 bases between them. The CDR3 covers 11 residues. The CDR3 sequence: CASSVVAGQFF. DNA for the CDR3: TGTGCCAGCAGTGTGGTGGCGGGGCAGTTCTTC.

This sequence joins TRBV7-9 and TRBJ1-5; tentatively, D is TRBD1 (5 bases). Trimming removed 5 bases at V and 3 bases at J, with 23 bases between. Germline V gene sequence: CDR1 SEHNR, CDR2 FQNEAQ (reference sequence). The CDR3 spans 18 residues. The CDR3: CASSLDAAGREVNQPQHF. The CDR3, as DNA: TGTGCCAGCAGCCTAGATGCGGCGGGCAGGGAAGTCAATCAGCCCCAGCATTTT.

The chain uses TRBV7-2 and TRBJ1-2, with 7 bases matching TRBD1. V lost 5 bases to trimming and J lost 3 bases; unmatched junction nucleotides: 9. The CDR3 spans 15 residues. From germline, CDR1 is SGHTA and CDR2 FQGNSA. The CDR3 spells CASSQTGTNYYGYTF. The CDR3 DNA is TGTGCCAGCAGCCAGACAGGGACCAACTACTATGGCTACACCTTC.

This chain uses TRBV18 with TRBJ2-7; D remains ambiguous. CDR3 length: 13 amino acids. Germline V lookup: CDR1 KGHSH, CDR2 LQKENI. V lost 4 bases, J lost 0 bases, and 7 bases lay in between. CDR3 DNA: TGTGCCAGCTCACTACCCAGCTCCTACGAGCAGTACTTC. It is translated as CASSLPSSYEQYF.

The CDR3 sequence is CASSLSDFSYEQYF. In nucleotides, the CDR3 is TGTGCCAGCAGCTTATCTGACTTCTCCTACGAGCAGTACTTC. This chain uses TRBV11-1 with TRBJ2-7, with no clear D. Trimming left V 2 bases short and J 0 bases short, with 8 bases between. The germline CDR1 and CDR2 sequences are SGHAT and FQDESV (reference sequence). This CDR3 is built from 14 residues.

The gene calls are TRBV28 and TRBJ2-5; either TRBD1 or TRBD2 may supply D (6 bases each). The CDR3 sequence is 15 residues long. Germline V gives CDR1 MDHEN, CDR2 SYDVKM. Trimming took off 3 bases at V and 2 bases at J, with 13 bases between the two ends. The CDR3 reads CASSFRGTTQETQYF. DNA of the CDR3: TGTGCCAGCAGTTTTCGCGGGACAACGCAAGAGACCCAGTACTTC.